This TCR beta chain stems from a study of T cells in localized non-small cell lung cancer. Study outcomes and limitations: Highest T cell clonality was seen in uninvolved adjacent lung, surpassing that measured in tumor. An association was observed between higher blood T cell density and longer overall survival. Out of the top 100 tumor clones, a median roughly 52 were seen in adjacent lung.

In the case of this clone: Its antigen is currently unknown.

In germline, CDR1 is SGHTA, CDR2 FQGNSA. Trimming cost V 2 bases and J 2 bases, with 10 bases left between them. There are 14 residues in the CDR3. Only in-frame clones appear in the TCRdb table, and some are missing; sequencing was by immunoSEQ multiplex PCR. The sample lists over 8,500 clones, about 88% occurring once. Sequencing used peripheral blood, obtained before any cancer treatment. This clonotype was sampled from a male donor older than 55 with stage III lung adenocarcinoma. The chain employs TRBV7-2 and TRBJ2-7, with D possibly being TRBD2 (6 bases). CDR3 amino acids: CASSLLRGTYEQYF. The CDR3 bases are TGTGCCAGCAGCTTATTGCGGGGTACCTACGAGCAGTACTTC.